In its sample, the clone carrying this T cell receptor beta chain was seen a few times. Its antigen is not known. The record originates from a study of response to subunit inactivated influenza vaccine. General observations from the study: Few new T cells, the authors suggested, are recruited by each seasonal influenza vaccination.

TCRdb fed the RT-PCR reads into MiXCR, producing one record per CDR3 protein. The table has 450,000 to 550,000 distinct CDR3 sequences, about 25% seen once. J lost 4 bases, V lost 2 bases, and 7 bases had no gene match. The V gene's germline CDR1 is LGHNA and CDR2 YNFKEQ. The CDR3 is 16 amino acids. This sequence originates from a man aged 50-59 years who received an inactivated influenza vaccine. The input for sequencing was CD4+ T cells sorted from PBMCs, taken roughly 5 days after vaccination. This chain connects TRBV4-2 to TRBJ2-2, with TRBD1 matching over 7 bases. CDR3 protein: CASSQRRDSGTGELFF. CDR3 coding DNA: TGTGCCAGCAGCCAACGCCGGGACAGTGGCACCGGGGAGCTGTTTTTT.